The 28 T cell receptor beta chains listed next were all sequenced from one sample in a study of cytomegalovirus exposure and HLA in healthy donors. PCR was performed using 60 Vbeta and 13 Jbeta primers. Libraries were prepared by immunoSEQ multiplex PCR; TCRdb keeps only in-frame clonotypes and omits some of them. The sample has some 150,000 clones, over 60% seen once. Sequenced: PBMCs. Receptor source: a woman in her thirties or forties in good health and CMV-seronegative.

This CDR3 is CASSPSWGGEAFF. CDR3 bases: TGTGCCAGCAGCCCCAGTTGGGGGGGTGAAGCTTTCTTT. The genes are TRBV7-9 and TRBJ1-1, with D perhaps matching TRBD1 (5 bases). The CDR3 totals 13 residues. V shed 5 bases and J shed 7 bases, with 14 bases lying between them. Germline V gene lookup returns CDR1 SEHNR and CDR2 FQNEAQ (reference sequence). Full variable domain (missing parts from reference TRBV7-9 and TRBJ1-1): DTGVSQNPRHKITKRGQNVTFRCDPISEHNRLYWYRQTLGQGPEFLTYFQNEAQLEKSRLLSDRFSAERPKGSFSTLEIQRTEQGDSAMYLCASSPSWGGEAFFGQGTRLTVV.

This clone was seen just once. CDR3 bases: TGCGCCAGCAGCACCGGGACAGGGGGGGGCTACACCTTC. It translates to CASSTGTGGGYTF. The chain employs TRBV5-1 and TRBJ1-2; TRBD1 matches at 11 bases. The trim removed 4 bases at V and 8 bases at J, leaving 4 bases unmatched. The CDR3 is 13 residues long. Germline CDR1 reads SGHRS; CDR2 reads YFSETQ. The full variable domain, with the rest looked up from reference TRBV5-1 and TRBJ1-2, is KAGVTQTPRYLIKTRGQQVTLSCSPISGHRSVSWYQQTPGQGLQFLFEYFSETQRNKGNFPGRFSGRQFSNSRSEMNVSTLELGDSALYLCASSTGTGGGYTFGSGTRLTVV.

CDR3: CASSLSDRAYGYTF. CDR3 bases: TGTGCCAGCAGTTTATCGGACAGGGCCTATGGCTACACCTTC. The chain couples TRBV28 to TRBJ1-2; the match to TRBD1 covers 8 bases. V gave up 1 base and J gave up 4 bases; unmatched junction bases: 2. This CDR3 region has 14 residues. Per germline, CDR1 MDHEN and CDR2 SYDVKM.

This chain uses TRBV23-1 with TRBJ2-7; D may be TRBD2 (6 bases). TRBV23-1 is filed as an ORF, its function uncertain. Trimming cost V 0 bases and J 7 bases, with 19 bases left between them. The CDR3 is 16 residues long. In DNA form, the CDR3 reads TGCGCCAGCAGTCAATCGCCCGGGAGTTTTTTCAGGGAGCAGTACTTC. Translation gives CASSQSPGSFFREQYF.

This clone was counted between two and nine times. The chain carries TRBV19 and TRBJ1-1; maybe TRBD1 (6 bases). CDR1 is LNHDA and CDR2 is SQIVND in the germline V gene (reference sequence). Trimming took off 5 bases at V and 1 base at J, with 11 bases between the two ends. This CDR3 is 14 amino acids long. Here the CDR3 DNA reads TGTGCCAGTAGTCCCGGACAGAGGAACACTGAAGCTTTCTTT. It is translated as CASSPGQRNTEAFF.

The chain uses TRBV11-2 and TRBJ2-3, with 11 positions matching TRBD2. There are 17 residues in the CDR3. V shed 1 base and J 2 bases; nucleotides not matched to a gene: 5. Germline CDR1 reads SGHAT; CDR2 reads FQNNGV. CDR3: CASSLASGGLDTDTQYF. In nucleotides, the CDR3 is TGTGCCAGCAGCTTAGCTAGCGGGGGGTTGGACACAGATACGCAGTATTTT.

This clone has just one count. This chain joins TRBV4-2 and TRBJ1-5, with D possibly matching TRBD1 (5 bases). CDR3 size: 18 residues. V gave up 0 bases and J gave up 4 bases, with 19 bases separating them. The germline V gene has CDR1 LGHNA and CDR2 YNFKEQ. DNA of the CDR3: TGTGCCAGCAGCCAAGACCCCCCGGGGGGGAGTGAGAATCAGCCCCAGCATTTT. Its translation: CASSQDPPGGSENQPQHF.

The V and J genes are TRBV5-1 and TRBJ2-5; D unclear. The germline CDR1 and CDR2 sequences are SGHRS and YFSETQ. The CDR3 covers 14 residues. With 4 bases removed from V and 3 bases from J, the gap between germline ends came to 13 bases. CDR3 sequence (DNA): TGCGCCAGCAGCCCAACTACCACAAAAGAGACCCAGTACTTC. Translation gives CASSPTTTKETQYF.

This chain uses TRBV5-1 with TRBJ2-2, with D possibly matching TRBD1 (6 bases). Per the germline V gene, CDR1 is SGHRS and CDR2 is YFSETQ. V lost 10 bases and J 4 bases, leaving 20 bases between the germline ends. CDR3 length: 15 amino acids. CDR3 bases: TGCGCCTCGTCAGTGGGGGCTACTCTCACCGGGGAGCTGTTTTTT. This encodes CASSVGATLTGELFF.

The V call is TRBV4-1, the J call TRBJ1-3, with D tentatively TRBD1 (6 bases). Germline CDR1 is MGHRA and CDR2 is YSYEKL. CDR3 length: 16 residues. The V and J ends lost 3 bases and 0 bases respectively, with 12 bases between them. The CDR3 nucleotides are TGCGCCAGCAGCCAGCCTACAGGGCGCTCTGGAAACACCATATATTTT. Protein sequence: CASSQPTGRSGNTIYF.

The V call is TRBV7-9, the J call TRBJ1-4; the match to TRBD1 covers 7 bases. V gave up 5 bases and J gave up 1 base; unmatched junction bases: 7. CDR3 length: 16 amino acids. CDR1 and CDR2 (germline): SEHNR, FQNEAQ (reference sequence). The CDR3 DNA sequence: TGTGCCAGCAGCCTGGGACAGTTAATAACTAATGAAAAACTGTTTTTT. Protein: CASSLGQLITNEKLFF.

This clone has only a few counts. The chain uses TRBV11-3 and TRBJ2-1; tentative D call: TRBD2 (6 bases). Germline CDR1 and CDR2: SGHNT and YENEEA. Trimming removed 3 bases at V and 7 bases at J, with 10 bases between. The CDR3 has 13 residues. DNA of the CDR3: TGTGCCAGCAGCTTCGCCGGAGGGAATGAGCAGTTCTTC. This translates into CASSFAGGNEQFF.

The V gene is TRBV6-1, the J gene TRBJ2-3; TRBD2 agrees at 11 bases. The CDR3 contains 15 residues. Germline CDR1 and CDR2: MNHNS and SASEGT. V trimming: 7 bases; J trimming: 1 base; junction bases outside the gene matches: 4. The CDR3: CASKRGLAGTDTQYF. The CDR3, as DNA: TGTGCCAGCAAGAGGGGACTAGCGGGCACAGATACGCAGTATTTT.

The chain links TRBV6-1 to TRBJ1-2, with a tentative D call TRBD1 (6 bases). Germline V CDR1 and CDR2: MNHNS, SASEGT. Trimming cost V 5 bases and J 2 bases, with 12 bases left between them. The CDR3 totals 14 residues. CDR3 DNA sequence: TGTGCCAGCAGTCCGACAGGAGAAAACTATGGCTACACCTTC. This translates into CASSPTGENYGYTF.

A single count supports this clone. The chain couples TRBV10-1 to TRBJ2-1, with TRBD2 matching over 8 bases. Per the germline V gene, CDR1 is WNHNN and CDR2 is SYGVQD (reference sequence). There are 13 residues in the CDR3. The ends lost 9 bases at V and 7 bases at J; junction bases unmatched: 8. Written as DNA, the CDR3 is TGCGCCAGTTCAGCGGGAGTGCGTAATGAGCAGTTCTTC. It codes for CASSAGVRNEQFF.

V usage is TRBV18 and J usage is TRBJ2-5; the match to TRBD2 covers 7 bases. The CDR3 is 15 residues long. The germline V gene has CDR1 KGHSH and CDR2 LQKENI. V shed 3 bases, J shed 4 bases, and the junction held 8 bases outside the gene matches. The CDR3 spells CASSPLADDGETQYF. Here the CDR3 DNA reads TGTGCCAGCTCACCCCTAGCGGATGACGGAGAGACCCAGTACTTC.

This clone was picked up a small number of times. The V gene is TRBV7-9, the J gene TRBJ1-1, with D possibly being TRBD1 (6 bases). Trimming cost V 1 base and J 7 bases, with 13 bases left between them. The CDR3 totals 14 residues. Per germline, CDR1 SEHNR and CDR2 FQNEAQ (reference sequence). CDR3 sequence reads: CASSLVQGPVEAFF. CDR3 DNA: TGTGCCAGCAGCTTAGTACAGGGCCCTGTTGAAGCTTTCTTT.

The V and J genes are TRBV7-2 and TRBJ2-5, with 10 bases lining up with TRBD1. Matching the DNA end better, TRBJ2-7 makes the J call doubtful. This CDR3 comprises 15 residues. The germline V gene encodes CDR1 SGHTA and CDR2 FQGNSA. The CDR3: CASSQRTGGAYEQYF. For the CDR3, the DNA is TGTGCCAGCAGTCAAAGGACAGGGGGGGCCTACGAGCAGTACTTC.

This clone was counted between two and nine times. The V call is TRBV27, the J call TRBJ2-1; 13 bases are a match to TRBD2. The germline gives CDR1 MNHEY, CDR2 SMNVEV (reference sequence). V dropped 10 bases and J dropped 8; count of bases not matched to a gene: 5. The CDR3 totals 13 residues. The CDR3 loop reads CAIRLAGGDEQFF. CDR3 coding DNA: TGTGCCATCAGACTAGCGGGGGGAGATGAGCAGTTCTTC.

The CDR3 region has the DNA TGTGCCAGCAGCCAAGGGGCAGGGGGCGAGGGCTACACCTTC. Its protein product is CASSQGAGGEGYTF. The chain is built from TRBV14 and TRBJ1-2; 8 nucleotides match TRBD1. Per germline, CDR1 SGHDN and CDR2 FVKESK. V shed 1 base, J shed 8 bases, and the junction held 6 bases outside the gene matches. The CDR3 loop spans 14 amino acids.

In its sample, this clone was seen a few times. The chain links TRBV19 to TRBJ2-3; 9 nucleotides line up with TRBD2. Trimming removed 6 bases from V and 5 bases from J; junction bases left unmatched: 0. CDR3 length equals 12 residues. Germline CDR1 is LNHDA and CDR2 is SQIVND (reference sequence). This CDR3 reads CASRLAGDTQYF. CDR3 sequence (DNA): TGTGCCAGTAGACTAGCGGGAGATACGCAGTATTTT.

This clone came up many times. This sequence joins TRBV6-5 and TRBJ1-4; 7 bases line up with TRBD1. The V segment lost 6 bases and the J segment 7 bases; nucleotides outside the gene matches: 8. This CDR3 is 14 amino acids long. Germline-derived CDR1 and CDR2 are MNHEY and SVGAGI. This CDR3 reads CASRPGGSGEKLFF. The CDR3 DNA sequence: TGTGCCAGCAGGCCAGGGGGGAGCGGTGAAAAACTGTTTTTT.

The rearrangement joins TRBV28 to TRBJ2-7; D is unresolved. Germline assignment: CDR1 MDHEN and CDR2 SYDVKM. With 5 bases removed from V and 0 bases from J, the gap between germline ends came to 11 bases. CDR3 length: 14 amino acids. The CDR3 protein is CASSHFEASYEQYF. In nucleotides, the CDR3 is TGTGCCAGCAGTCATTTTGAGGCCTCCTACGAGCAGTACTTC.

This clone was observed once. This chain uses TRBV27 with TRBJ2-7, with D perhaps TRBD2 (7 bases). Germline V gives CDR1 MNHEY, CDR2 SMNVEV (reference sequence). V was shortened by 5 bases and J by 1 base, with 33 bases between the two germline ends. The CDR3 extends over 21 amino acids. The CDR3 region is CASSQKGGGEGSGWGSYEQYF. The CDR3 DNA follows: TGTGCCAGCAGTCAAAAAGGGGGGGGCGAGGGATCTGGCTGGGGGTCCTACGAGCAGTACTTC.

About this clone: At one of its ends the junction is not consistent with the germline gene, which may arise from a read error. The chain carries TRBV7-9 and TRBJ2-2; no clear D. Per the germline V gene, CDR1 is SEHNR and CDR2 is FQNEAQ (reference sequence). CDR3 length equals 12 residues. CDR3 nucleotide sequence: TGTTCCAGCACCGTCATAGCAGGGGAGCTGTTTTTT. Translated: CSSTVIAGELFF.

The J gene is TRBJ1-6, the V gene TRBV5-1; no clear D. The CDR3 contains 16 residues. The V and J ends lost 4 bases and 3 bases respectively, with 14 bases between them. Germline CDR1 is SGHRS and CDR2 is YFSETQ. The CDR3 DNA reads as TGCGCCAGCAGCCCGATGGCGGGAAACTATAATTCACCCCTCCACTTT. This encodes CASSPMAGNYNSPLHF.

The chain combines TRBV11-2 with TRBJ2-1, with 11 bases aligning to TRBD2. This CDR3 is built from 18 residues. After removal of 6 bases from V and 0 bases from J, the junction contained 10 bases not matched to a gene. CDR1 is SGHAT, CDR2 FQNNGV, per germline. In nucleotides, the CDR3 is TGTGCCAGCAGTAATTCTAGCGGGAGGACTTACTCCTACAATGAGCAGTTCTTC. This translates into CASSNSSGRTYSYNEQFF.

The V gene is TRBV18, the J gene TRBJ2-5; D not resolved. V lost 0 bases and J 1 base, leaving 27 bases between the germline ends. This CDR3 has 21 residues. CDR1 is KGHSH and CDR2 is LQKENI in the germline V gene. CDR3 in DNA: TGTGCCAGCTCACCACCTCTTCCAGGCCCCCCTACCATAAACATCCAAGAGACCCAGTACTTC. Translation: CASSPPLPGPPTINIQETQYF.